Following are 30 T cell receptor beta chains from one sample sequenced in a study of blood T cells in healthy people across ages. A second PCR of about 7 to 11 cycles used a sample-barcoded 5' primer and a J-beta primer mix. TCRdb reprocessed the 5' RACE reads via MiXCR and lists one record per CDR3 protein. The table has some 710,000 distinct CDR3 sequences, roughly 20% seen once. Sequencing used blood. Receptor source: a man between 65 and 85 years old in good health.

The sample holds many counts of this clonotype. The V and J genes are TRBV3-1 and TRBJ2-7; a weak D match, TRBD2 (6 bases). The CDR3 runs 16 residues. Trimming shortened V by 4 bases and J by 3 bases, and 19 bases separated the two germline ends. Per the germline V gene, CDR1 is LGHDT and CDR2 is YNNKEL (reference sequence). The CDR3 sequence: CASSRGFQRVLYEQYF. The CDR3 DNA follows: TGTGCCAGCAGCCGAGGTTTCCAGCGGGTCCTCTACGAGCAGTACTTC.

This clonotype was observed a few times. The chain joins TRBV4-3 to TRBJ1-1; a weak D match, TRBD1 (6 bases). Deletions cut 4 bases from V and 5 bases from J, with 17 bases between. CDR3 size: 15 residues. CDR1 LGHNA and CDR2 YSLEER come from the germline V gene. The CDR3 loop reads CASSRDSQGNTEAFF. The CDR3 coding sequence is TGCGCCAGCAGCCGGGACTCCCAGGGGAATACTGAAGCTTTCTTT.

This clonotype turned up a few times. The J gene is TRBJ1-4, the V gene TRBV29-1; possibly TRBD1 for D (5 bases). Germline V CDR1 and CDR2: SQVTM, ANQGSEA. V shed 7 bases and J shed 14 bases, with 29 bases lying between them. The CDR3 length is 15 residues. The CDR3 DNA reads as TGCAGCGCCCAGACTGGGGCAGTTGGTGGACCGGGTCTGTTTTTT. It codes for CSAQTGAVGGPGLFF.

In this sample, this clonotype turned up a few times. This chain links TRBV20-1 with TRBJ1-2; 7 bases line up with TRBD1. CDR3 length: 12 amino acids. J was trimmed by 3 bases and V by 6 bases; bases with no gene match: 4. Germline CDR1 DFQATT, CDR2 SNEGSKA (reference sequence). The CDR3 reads CSALGTDYGYTF. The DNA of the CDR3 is TGCAGTGCCTTGGGGACAGACTATGGCTACACCTTC.

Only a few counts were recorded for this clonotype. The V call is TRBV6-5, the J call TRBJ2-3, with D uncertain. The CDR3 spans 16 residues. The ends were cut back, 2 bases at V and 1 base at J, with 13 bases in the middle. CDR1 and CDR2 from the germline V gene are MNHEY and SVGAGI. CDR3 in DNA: TGTGCCAGCAGTTACAGTCGAACCAGCGGCACAGATACGCAGTATTTT. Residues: CASSYSRTSGTDTQYF.

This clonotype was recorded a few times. CDR3 amino acids: CASSPGLAGVGQFF. CDR3 in DNA: TGTGCCAGCAGTCCGGGACTAGCGGGAGTAGGGCAGTTCTTC. This chain links TRBV28 with TRBJ2-1, with 14 bases identical to TRBD2. The CDR3 spans 14 residues. The junction had 6 bases not matched to a gene; V was cut back by 5 bases and J by 12 bases. Germline loops: CDR1 MDHEN, CDR2 SYDVKM.

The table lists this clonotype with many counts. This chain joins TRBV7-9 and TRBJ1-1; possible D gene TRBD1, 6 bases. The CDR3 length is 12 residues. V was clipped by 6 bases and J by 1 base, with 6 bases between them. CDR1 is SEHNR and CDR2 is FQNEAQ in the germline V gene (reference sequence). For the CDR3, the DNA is TGTGCCAGCAGGGGACAGAACACTGAAGCTTTCTTT. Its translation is CASRGQNTEAFF.

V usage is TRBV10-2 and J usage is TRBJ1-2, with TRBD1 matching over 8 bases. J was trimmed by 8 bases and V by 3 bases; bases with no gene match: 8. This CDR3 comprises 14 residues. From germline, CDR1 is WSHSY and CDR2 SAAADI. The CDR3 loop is CASSESGTGGGYTF. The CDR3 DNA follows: TGCGCCAGCAGTGAATCCGGGACAGGAGGAGGCTACACCTTC.

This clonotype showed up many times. The CDR3 is CASRLGGTDTQYF. CDR3 bases: TGTGCCTCCCGACTAGGCGGCACAGATACGCAGTATTTT. The chain uses TRBV7-9 and TRBJ2-3; a possible D gene is TRBD2 (6 bases). The V gene lost 11 bases and the J gene lost 1 base, with 13 bases spanning the gap. The CDR3 totals 13 residues. Germline V gives CDR1 SEHNR, CDR2 FQNEAQ (reference sequence).

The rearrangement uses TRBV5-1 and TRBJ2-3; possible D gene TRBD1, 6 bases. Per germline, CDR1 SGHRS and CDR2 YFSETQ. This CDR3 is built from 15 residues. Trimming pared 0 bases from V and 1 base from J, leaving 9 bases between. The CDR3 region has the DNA TGCGCCAGCAGCTTGGCTTACAGGGGCACAGATACGCAGTATTTT. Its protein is CASSLAYRGTDTQYF.

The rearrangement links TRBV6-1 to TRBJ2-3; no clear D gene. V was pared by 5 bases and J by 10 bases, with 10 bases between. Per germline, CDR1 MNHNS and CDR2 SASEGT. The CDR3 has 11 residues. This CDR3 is CASSPSVPQYF. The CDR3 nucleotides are TGTGCCAGCAGTCCTAGTGTACCGCAGTATTTT.

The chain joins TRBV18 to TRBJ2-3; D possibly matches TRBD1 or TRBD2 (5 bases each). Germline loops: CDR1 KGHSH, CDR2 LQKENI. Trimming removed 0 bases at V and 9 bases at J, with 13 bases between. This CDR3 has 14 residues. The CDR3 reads CASSPPIAGTTQYF. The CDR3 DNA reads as TGTGCCAGCTCACCACCCATAGCCGGGACGACGCAGTATTTT.

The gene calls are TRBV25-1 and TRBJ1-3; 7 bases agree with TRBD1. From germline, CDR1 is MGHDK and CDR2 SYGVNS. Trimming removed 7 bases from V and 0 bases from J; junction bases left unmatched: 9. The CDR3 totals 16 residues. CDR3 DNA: TGTGCCAGCACCCTGGACAGGTCCATCTCTGGAAACACCATATATTTT. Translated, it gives CASTLDRSISGNTIYF.

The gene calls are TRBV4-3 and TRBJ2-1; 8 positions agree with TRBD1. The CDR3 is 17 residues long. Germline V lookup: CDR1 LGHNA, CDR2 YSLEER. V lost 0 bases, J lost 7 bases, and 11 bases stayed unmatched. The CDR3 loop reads CASSQDIVNRGLNEQFF. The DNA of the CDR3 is TGCGCCAGCAGCCAAGATATAGTAAACAGGGGGTTAAATGAGCAGTTCTTC.

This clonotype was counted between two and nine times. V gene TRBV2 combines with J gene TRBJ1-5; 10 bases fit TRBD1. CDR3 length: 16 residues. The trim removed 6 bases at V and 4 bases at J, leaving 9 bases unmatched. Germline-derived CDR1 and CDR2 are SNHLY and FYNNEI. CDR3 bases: TGTGCCAGCAGAAGGGACAGGGGCCCTTTTAATCAGCCCCAGCATTTT. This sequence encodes CASRRDRGPFNQPQHF.

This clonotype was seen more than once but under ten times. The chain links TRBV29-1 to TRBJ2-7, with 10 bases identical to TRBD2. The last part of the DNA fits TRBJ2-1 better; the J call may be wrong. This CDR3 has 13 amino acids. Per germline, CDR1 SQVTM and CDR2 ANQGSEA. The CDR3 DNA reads TGCAGCGTTGAAACTAGCGGGGTAAATGAGCAGTTCTTC. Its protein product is CSVETSGVNEQFF.

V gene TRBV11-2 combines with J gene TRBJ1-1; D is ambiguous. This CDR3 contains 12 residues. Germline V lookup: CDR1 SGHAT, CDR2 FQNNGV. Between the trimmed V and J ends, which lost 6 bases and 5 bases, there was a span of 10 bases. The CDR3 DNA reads TGTGCCAGCAGTCCCCTCAGAACTGAAGCTTTCTTT. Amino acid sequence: CASSPLRTEAFF.

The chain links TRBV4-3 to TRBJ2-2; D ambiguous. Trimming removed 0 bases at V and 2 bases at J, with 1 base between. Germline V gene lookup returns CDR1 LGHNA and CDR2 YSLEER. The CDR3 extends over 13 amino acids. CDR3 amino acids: CASSQENTGELFF. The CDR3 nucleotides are TGCGCCAGCAGCCAAGAAAACACCGGGGAGCTGTTTTTT.

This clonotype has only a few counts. CDR3 loop: CASSKLAGGSDTQYF. CDR3 in DNA: TGTGCCAGCAGCAAACTAGCGGGAGGCTCAGATACGCAGTATTTT. This rearrangement joins TRBV11-2 to TRBJ2-3; 12 bases match TRBD2. With V trimmed by 5 bases and J by 4 bases, 4 bases remained unmatched. Germline-derived CDR1 and CDR2 are SGHAT and FQNNGV. The CDR3 extends over 15 amino acids.

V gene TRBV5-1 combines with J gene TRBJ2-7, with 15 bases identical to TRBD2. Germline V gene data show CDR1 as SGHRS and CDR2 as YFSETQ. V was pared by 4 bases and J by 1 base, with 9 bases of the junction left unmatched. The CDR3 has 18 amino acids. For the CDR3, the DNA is TGCGCCAGCAGCCCGTGGACTAGCGGGGGGGCTAGGTCCTACGAGCAGTACTTC. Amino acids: CASSPWTSGGARSYEQYF. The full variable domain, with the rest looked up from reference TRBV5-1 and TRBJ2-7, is KAGVTQTPRYLIKTRGQQVTLSCSPISGHRSVSWYQQTPGQGLQFLFEYFSETQRNKGNFPGRFSGRQFSNSRSEMNVSTLELGDSALYLCASSPWTSGGARSYEQYFGPGTRLTVT.

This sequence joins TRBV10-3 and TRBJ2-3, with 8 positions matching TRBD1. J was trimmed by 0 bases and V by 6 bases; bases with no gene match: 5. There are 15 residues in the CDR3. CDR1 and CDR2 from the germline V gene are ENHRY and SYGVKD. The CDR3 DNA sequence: TGTGCCATCAGCAAGGGACAGGAGAGCACAGATACGCAGTATTTT. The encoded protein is CAISKGQESTDTQYF.

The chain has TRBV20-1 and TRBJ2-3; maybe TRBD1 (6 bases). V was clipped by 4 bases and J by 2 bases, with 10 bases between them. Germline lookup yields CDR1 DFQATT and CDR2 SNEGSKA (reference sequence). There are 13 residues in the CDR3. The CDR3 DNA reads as TGCAGTGCTAAAACAGGGAACACAGATACGCAGTATTTT. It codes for CSAKTGNTDTQYF.

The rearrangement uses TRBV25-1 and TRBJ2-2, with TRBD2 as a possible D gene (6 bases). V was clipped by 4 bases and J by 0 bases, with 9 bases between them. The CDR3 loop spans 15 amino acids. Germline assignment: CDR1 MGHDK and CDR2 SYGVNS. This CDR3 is CASSGGLSNTGELFF. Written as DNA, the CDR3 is TGTGCCAGCAGTGGGGGACTGTCGAACACCGGGGAGCTGTTTTTT.

In nucleotides, the CDR3 is TGTGCCAGCCGAGGAACCGTGGGGGGGCCCGAACCACCACCTTTTTACGAGCAGTACTTC. It encodes CASRGTVGGPEPPPFYEQYF. This rearrangement joins TRBV6-1 to TRBJ2-7, with D maybe TRBD2 (7 bases). Germline V gene lookup returns CDR1 MNHNS and CDR2 SASEGT. The CDR3 has 20 amino acids. The ends were cut back, 8 bases at V and 4 bases at J, with 36 bases in the middle.

This chain's CDR3 is CSVGGAVNTEAFF. The CDR3 DNA sequence: TGCAGCGTTGGTGGGGCAGTGAACACTGAAGCTTTCTTT. J is TRBJ1-1 and V is TRBV29-1, with D possibly TRBD1 on 5 matching bases. The germline V and J ends were trimmed by 4 bases and 0 bases, with 9 bases remaining between them. CDR1 is SQVTM and CDR2 is ANQGSEA in the germline V gene. The CDR3 runs to 13 residues.

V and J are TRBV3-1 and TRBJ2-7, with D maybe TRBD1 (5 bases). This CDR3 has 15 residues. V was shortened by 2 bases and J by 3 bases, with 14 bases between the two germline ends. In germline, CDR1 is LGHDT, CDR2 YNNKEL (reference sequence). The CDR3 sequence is CASSQLRRVNYEQYF. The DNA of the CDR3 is TGTGCCAGCAGCCAACTTCGCAGGGTGAACTACGAGCAGTACTTC.

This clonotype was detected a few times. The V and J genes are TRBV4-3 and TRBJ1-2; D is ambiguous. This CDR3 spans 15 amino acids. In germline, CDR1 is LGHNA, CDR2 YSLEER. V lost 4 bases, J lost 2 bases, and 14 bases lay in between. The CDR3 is CASSLFWQTNYGYTF. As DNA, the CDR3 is TGCGCCAGCAGCCTATTCTGGCAGACAAACTATGGCTACACCTTC.

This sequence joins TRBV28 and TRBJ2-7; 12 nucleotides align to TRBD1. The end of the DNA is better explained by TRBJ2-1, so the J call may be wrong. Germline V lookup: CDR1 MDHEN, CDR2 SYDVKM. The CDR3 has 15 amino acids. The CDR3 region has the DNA TGTGCCAGCAGTTTTATCGGGACAGGGGGCGATGAGCAGTTCTTC. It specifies CASSFIGTGGDEQFF.

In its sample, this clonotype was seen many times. CDR3 sequence (DNA): TGTGCCAGCAGCCTGGGACTATACAATGAGCAGTTCTTC. Its protein product is CASSLGLYNEQFF. V is TRBV7-9 and J is TRBJ2-1; 7 bases line up with TRBD2. This CDR3 has 13 amino acids. Germline CDR1 SEHNR, CDR2 FQNEAQ (reference sequence). V shed 5 bases, J shed 4 bases, and the junction held 2 bases outside the gene matches.

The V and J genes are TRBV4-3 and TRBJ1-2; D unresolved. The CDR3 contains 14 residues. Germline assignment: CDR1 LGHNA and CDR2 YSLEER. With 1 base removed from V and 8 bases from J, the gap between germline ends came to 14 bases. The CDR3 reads CASSQVSVREGYTF. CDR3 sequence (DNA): TGCGCCAGCAGCCAAGTCTCCGTGAGAGAGGGCTACACCTTC.